This T cell receptor beta chain was found in a study of blood T cell repertoires in COVID-19. Sequencing was performed with immunoSEQ multiplex PCR; in TCRdb, only in-frame clones are kept and a portion is missing. In the table there are 240,000 or so clones, 81% of which are singletons. Sequencing was done on a sample of peripheral blood. The clonotype originates from a woman aged 80 or over with COVID-19, enrolled during active disease.

The CDR3 sequence is CASSLGRASTYEQYF. The DNA for the CDR3 is TGTGCCAGCAGCTTAGGGCGGGCCTCCACCTACGAGCAGTACTTC. The chain carries TRBV7-3 and TRBJ2-7, with D possibly matching TRBD2 (5 bases). The CDR3 consists of 15 residues. The V and J ends lost 2 bases and 2 bases respectively, with 13 bases between them. CDR1 and CDR2 (germline): SGHTA, FQGTGA.